Sequencing of this T cell receptor beta chain was carried out in a study of cytomegalovirus exposure and HLA in healthy donors. Researchers ran the PCR with 60 Vbeta and 13 Jbeta primers. The repertoire was sequenced with immunoSEQ multiplex PCR; TCRdb's copy has only in-frame clones and lacks some. In the table there are about 200,000 clones, around nine tenths of which are singletons. The table lists this clone with a count of one. Antigen unknown. Germline V gene lookup returns CDR1 SGDLS and CDR2 YYNGEE. Trimming removed 1 base at V and 6 bases at J, with 11 bases between. The CDR3 has 14 amino acids. Study outcomes and limitations: In a later analysis, V- and J-gene trimming of beta chains associated with a DCLRE1C missense variant, replicated independently. As a later analysis showed, several of the most significant clusters appeared to be linked to common viral pathogens.

Nominal health characterized the donors when sampled, though unrecorded immune exposures were likely. This TCR was sampled from a woman aged 30 to 39 in good health and CMV-seronegative. Sequencing input: PBMCs. The chain is built from TRBV9 and TRBJ1-3, with D perhaps TRBD1 (5 bases). CDR3 residues: CASSVCRVVNTIYF. The CDR3 nucleotides read TGTGCCAGCAGCGTATGCAGGGTCGTAAACACCATATATTTT. The complete variable domain, with remaining parts taken from reference TRBV9 and TRBJ1-3, reads DSGVTQTPKHLITATGQRVTLRCSPRSGDLSVYWYQQSLDQGLQFLIQYYNGEERAKGNILERFSAQQFPDLHSELNLSSLELGDSALYFCASSVCRVVNTIYFGEGSWLTVV.